This T cell receptor beta chain emerged from a study of CDR3 diversity in severe acne (dated by TCRdb to between 2018 and 2021). A remark on this clonotype: There is no known antigen for this receptor. Base qualities are not recorded, but no much larger clone differs from it by a single base.

Library creation used PCR. This sample was sequenced with an Illumina HiSeq 2000. The public sequencing data were trimmed at Q25 with fastp and processed into clonotypes with MiXCR by TCRdb, which kept only in-frame beta chains. For every CDR3 protein sequence, its rows merge into one entry that carries the most common genes and DNA. The sample table contains about 76,000 distinct CDR3 sequences; only one count was recorded for 45% to 55% of them. The ten largest clones add up to roughly an eighth of the sample. The CDR3, cysteine through phenylalanine, is 17 amino acids long. Of the read, only the CDR3 DNA is kept; its 51 bases are in frame from base 1. According to the germline V gene, CDR1 reads MGHDK and CDR2 reads SYGVNS. The junction carries 18 bases between V and J, which are trimmed by 6 bases and 0 bases respectively.

The sequenced sample was blood. The sequence is built from TRBV25-1 and TRBJ1-5; the D region possibly corresponds to TRBD1 (5 bases align). This sequence originates from a male donor in good health, without acne. The encoded CDR3 is CASRSLEAGYSNQPQHF. Read as DNA, the sequence is TGTGCCAGCAGGAGCCTGGAGGCAGGGTATAGCAATCAGCCCCAGCATTTT.